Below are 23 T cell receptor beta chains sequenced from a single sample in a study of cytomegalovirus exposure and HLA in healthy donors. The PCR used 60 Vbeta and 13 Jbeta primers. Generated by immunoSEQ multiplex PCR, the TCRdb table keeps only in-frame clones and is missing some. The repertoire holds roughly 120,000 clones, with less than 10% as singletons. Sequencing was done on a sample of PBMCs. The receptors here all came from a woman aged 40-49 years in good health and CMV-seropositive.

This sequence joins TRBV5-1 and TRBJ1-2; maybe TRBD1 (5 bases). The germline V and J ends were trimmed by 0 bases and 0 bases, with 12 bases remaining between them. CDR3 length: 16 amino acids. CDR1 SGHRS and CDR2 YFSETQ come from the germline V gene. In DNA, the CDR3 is TGCGCCAGCAGCTTGGAAGTTGGGGGGTCTAACTATGGCTACACCTTC. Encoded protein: CASSLEVGGSNYGYTF.

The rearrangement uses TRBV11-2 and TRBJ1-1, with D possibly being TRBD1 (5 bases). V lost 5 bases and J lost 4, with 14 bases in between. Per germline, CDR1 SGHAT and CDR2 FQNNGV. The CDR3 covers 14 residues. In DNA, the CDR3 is TGTGCCAGCAGCCCGGGAGGGGTCATCACTGAAGCTTTCTTT. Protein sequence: CASSPGGVITEAFF.

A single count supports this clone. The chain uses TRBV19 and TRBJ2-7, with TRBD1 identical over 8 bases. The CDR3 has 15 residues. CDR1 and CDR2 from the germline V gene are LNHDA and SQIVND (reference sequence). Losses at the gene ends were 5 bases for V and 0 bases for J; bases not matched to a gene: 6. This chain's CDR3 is CASSAWTGYSYEQYF. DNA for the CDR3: TGTGCCAGTAGTGCTTGGACAGGGTACTCCTACGAGCAGTACTTC.

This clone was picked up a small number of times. The CDR3 DNA follows: TGTGCCAGCAGTGAAGCCGGGACAGGGTTTCACGAGCAGTACTTC. It yields the protein CASSEAGTGFHEQYF. V gene TRBV6-1 combines with J gene TRBJ2-7, with 9 bases identical to TRBD1. V was pared by 0 bases and J by 5 bases, with 5 bases of the junction left unmatched. CDR3 length: 15 amino acids. Germline V gene sequence: CDR1 MNHNS, CDR2 SASEGT.

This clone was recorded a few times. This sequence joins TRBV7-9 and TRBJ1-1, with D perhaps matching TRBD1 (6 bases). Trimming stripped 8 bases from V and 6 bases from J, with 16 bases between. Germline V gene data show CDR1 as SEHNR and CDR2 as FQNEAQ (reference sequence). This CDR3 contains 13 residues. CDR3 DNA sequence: TGTGCCAGCCGAAAAGGGGGGGAGCCTGAAGCTTTCTTT. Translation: CASRKGGEPEAFF.

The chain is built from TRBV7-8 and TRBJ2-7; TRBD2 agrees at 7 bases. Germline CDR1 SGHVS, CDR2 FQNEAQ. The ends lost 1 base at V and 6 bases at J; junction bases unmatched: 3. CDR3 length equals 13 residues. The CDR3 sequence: CASSLGQRGEQYF. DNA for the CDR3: TGTGCCAGCAGCTTAGGACAGCGGGGCGAGCAGTACTTC. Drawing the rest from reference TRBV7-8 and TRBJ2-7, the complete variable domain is GAGVSQSPRYKVAKRGQDVALRCDPISGHVSLFWYQQALGQGPEFLTYFQNEAQLDKSGLPSDRFFAERPEGSVSTLKIQRTQQEDSAVYLCASSLGQRGEQYFGPGTRLTVT.

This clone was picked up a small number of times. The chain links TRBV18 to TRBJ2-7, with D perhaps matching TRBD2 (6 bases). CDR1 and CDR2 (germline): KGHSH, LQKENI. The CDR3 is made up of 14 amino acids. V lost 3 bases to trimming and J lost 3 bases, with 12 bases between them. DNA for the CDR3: TGTGCCAGCTCACCGGTCCAGGGAGGCTACGAGCAGTACTTC. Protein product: CASSPVQGGYEQYF.

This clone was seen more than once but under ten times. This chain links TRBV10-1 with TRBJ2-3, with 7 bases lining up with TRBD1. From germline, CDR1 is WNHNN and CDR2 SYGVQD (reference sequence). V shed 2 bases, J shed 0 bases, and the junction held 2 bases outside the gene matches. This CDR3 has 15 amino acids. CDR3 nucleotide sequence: TGCGCCAGCAGTGAGACAGGGGTGAGCACAGATACGCAGTATTTT. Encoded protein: CASSETGVSTDTQYF.

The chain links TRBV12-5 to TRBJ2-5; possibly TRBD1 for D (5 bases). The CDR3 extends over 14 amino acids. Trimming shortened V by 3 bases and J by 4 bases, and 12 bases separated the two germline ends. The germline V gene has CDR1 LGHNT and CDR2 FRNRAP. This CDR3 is CASGFGAPVETQYF. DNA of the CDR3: TGTGCTAGTGGTTTTGGGGCGCCGGTAGAGACCCAGTACTTC.

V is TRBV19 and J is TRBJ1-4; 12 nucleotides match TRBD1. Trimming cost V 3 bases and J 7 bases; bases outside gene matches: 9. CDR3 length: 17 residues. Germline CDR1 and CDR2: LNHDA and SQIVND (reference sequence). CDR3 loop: CASSIPGQGAQSEKLFF. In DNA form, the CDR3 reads TGTGCCAGTAGTATTCCGGGACAGGGGGCGCAGAGTGAAAAACTGTTTTTT. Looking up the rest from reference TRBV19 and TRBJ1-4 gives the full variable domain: DGGITQSPKYLFRKEGQNVTLSCEQNLNHDAMYWYRQDPGQGLRLIYYSQIVNDFQKGDIAEGYSVSREKKESFPLTVTSAQKNPTAFYLCASSIPGQGAQSEKLFFGSGTQLSVL.

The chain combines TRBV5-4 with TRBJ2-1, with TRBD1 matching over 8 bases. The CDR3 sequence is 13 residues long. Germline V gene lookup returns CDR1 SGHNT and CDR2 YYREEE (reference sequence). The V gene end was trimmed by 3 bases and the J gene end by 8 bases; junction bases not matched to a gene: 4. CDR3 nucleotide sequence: TGTGCCAGCAGCTCCCAGGGGGCTGATGAGCAGTTCTTC. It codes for CASSSQGADEQFF.

The CDR3 sequence is CASRPRQGEWDGYTF. The CDR3 region has the DNA TGCGCCAGCAGACCAAGACAGGGGGAATGGGATGGCTACACCTTC. The V call is TRBV4-1, the J call TRBJ1-2; 9 nucleotides line up with TRBD1. Germline CDR1 and CDR2: MGHRA and YSYEKL. This CDR3 spans 15 amino acids. V was clipped by 6 bases and J by 6 bases; unmatched bases: 11.

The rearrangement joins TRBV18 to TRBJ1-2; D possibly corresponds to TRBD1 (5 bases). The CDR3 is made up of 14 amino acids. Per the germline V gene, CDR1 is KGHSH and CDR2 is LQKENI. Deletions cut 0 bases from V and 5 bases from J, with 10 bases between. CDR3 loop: CASSPPGPEYGYTF. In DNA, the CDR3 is TGTGCCAGCTCACCACCGGGGCCAGAATATGGCTACACCTTC.

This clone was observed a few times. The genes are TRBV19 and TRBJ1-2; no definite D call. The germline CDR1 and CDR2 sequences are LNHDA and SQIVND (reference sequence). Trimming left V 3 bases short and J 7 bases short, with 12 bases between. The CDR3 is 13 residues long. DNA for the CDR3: TGTGCCAGTAGTATCGCGGATTTAGGTGGCTACACCTTC. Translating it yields CASSIADLGGYTF.

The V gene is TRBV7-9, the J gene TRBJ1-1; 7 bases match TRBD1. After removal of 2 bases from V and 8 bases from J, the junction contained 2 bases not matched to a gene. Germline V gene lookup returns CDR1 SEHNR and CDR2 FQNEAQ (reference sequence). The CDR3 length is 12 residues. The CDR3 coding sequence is TGTGCCAGCAGCTTACAGGGGGAGGAAGCTTTCTTT. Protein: CASSLQGEEAFF.

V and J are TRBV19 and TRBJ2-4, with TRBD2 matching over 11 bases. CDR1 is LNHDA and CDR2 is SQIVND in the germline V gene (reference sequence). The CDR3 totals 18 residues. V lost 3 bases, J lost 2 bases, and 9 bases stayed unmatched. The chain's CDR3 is CASSMGLAGGLTKNIQYF. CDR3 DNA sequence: TGTGCCAGTAGTATGGGTCTAGCGGGGGGCCTAACCAAAAACATTCAGTACTTC.

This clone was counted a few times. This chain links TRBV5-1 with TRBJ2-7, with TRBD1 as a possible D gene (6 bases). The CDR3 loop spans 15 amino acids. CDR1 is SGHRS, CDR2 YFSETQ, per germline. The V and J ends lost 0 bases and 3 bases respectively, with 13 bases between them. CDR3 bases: TGCGCCAGCAGCTTGGTTGGGACAAAGAGCTACGAGCAGTACTTC. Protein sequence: CASSLVGTKSYEQYF.

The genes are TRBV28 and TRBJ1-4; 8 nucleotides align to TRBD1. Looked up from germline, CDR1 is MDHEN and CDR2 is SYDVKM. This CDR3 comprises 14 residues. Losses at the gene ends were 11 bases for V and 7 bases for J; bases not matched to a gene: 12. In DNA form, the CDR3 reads TGTGCCGGCCTAAACAGGGGGGACAGTGAAAAACTGTTTTTT. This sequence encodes CAGLNRGDSEKLFF.

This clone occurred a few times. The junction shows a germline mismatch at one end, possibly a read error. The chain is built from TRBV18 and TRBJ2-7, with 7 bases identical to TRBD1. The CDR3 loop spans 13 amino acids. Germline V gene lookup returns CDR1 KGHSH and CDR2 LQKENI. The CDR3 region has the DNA TGTGCCAGCTCACTAAACCGGGACAGCGAAGCTCTCTTC. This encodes CASSLNRDSEALF.

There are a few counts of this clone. The CDR3 DNA sequence: TGTGCCAGCAGCCGGACAGGGGAAGCCTATGGCTACACCTTC. This sequence encodes CASSRTGEAYGYTF. The chain has TRBV5-8 and TRBJ1-2; TRBD1 agrees at 9 bases. V dropped 4 bases and J dropped 4; count of bases not matched to a gene: 5. CDR1 SGHTS and CDR2 YDEGEE come from the germline V gene. The CDR3 covers 14 residues.

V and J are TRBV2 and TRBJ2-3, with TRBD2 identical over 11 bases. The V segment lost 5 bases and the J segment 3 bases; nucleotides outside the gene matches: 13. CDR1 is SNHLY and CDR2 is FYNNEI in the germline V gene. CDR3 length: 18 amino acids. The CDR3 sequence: CASSPILAGGPFTDTQYF. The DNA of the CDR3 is TGTGCCAGCAGTCCCATCCTAGCGGGGGGCCCGTTTACAGATACGCAGTATTTT.

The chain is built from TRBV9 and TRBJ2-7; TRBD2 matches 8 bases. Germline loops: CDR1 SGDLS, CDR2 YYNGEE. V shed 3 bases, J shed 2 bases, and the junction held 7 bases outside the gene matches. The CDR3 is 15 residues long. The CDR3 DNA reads TGTGCCAGCAGCGAGAGGGGTAGCGGGGCCTACGAGCAGTACTTC. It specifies CASSERGSGAYEQYF.

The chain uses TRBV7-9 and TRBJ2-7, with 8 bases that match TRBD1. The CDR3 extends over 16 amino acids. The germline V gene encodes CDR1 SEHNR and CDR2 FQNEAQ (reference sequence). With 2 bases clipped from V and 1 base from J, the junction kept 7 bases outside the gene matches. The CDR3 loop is CASSLTGGRQSYEQYF. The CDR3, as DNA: TGTGCCAGCAGCTTAACAGGGGGGAGACAATCCTACGAGCAGTACTTC. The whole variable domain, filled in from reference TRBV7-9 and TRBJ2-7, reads DTGVSQNPRHKITKRGQNVTFRCDPISEHNRLYWYRQTLGQGPEFLTYFQNEAQLEKSRLLSDRFSAERPKGSFSTLEIQRTEQGDSAMYLCASSLTGGRQSYEQYFGPGTRLTVT.